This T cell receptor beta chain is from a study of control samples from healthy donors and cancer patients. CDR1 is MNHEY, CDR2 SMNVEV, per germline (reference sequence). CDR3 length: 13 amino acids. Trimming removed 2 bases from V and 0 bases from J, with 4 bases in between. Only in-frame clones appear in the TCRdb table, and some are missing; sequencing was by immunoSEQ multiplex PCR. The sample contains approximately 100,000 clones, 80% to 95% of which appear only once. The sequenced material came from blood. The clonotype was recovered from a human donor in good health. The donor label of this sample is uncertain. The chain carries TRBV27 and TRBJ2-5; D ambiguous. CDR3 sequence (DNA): TGTGCCAGCAGTTTACAACACCAAGAGACCCAGTACTTC. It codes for CASSLQHQETQYF.